What follows are 25 T cell receptor beta chains derived from one specimen sequenced in a study of T cells in Graves' hyperthyroidism and ophthalmopathy. The CDR3 regions of TCR beta were amplified from RNA transcripts. HTBI primers were used for first-round RT-PCR of the TCR CDR3. One entry per CDR3 protein results from TCRdb running MiXCR on the multiplex PCR reads. This repertoire shows about 580,000 distinct CDR3 sequences, roughly 50% found once; its top ten account for more than 7.5%. Sequenced material: peripheral blood or thyroid tissue (not recorded which). The receptors come from a woman aged 18-30 years with Graves' hyperthyroidism.

This clonotype was recorded once. The CDR3 bases are TGTGCCAGCAGTGGACAGGGCAGGGTAGAGTCCAATCAGCCCCAGCATTTT. As protein: CASSGQGRVESNQPQHF. The gene calls are TRBV2 and TRBJ1-5; 7 nucleotides match TRBD1. V gave up 4 bases and J gave up 3 bases; unmatched junction bases: 12. CDR3 size: 17 residues. Germline V gives CDR1 SNHLY, CDR2 FYNNEI.

This chain links TRBV29-1 with TRBJ1-5; 9 bases map to TRBD1. The CDR3 extends over 12 amino acids. Germline V gene lookup returns CDR1 SQVTM and CDR2 ANQGSEA. V shed 7 bases and J 14 bases; nucleotides not matched to a gene: 12. The CDR3 loop is CSGIKQGAYEHF. The CDR3 DNA is TGCAGCGGCATTAAACAGGGGGCTTACGAGCATTTT.

Many counts were recorded for this clonotype. As DNA, the CDR3 is TGTGCCAGCAGCCCAGATCCTTGGGAGACCCAGTACTTC. Amino acids: CASSPDPWETQYF. The V gene is TRBV7-2, the J gene TRBJ2-5; D call uncertain. This CDR3 comprises 13 residues. The V end was cut by 5 bases, the J end by 5 bases, with 12 bases between. Per the germline V gene, CDR1 is SGHTA and CDR2 is FQGNSA.

This clonotype was found many times. At one boundary the junction diverges from the germline segment, which might be a read error. The rearrangement uses TRBV4-1 and TRBJ2-5; 8 positions match TRBD1. The CDR3 has 14 amino acids. Germline assignment: CDR1 MGHRA and CDR2 YSYEKL. This CDR3 is CASSQDRGQETQYF. The CDR3 nucleotides are TGTGCCAGCAGCCAAGACAGGGGACAAGAGACCCAGTACTTC.

This clonotype occurred many times. V gene TRBV10-2 combines with J gene TRBJ1-2; D might be TRBD1 (6 bases). The V gene lost 7 bases and the J gene lost 8 bases, with 14 bases spanning the gap. There are 12 residues in the CDR3. Germline values: CDR1 WSHSY, CDR2 SAAADI. CDR3 loop: CASTGGAMGYTF. Written as DNA, the CDR3 is TGCGCCAGCACGGGGGGGGCGATGGGCTACACCTTC.

This clonotype came up many times. One junction end disagrees with the germline gene, perhaps due to a read error. The chain links TRBV7-8 to TRBJ1-5; no clear D. Germline V gives CDR1 SGHVS, CDR2 FQNEAQ. This CDR3 region has 17 residues. In nucleotides, the CDR3 is TGTGCCAGCAGTTTAGACACCAAGCTTTATAGCAATCAGCCCCAGCATTTT. This encodes CASSLDTKLYSNQPQHF. Combining the CDR3 with reference TRBV7-8 and TRBJ1-5 gives the whole variable domain GAGVSQSPRYKVAKRGQDVALRCDPISGHVSLFWYQQALGQGPEFLTYFQNEAQLDKSGLPSDRFFAERPEGSVSTLKIQRTQQEDSAVYLCASSLDTKLYSNQPQHFGDGTRLSIL.

Note on this clonotype: A much larger clone is a single base away; this may be a read error. The chain recombines TRBV10-3 with TRBJ2-7; no firm D call. This CDR3 comprises 14 residues. The V gene's germline CDR1 is ENHRY and CDR2 SYGVKD. CDR3 bases: TGTGCCACCAGTGGTTGGGGTTCCTCCTACGAGCAGTACTTC. It is translated as CATSGWGSSYEQYF.

Many counts were recorded for this clonotype. V is TRBV5-1 and J is TRBJ2-7; 7 bases line up with TRBD1. Germline CDR1 is SGHRS and CDR2 is YFSETQ. The CDR3 spans 16 residues. V dropped 6 bases and J dropped 4; count of bases not matched to a gene: 16. The CDR3 spells CASNLYPGQKVYEQYF. The CDR3 DNA reads TGCGCCAGCAACTTATATCCGGGACAGAAGGTGTACGAGCAGTACTTC.

V and J are TRBV2 and TRBJ1-3; D is unresolved. The CDR3 loop spans 12 amino acids. Germline values: CDR1 SNHLY, CDR2 FYNNEI. CDR3 DNA sequence: TGTGCTGGTGGCAGCTCTGGAAACACCATATATTTT. Its protein product is CAGGSSGNTIYF. The full variable domain, with the rest looked up from reference TRBV2 and TRBJ1-3, is EPEVTQTPSHQVTQMGQEVILRCVPISNHLYFYWYRQILGQKVEFLVSFYNNEISEKSEIFDDQFSVERPDGSNFTLKIRSTKLEDSAMYFCAGGSSGNTIYFGEGSWLTVV.

The chain is built from TRBV30 and TRBJ2-5, with D possibly being TRBD1 or TRBD2 (5 bases each). The CDR3 sequence is 15 residues long. From germline, CDR1 is GTSNPN and CDR2 SVGIG (reference sequence). V shed 5 bases and J shed 6 bases, with 22 bases lying between them. The CDR3 DNA reads as TGTGCCTGGGGTGGGGGACCCCAAAACGGACAGACCCAGTACTTC. Translation: CAWGGGPQNGQTQYF.

The chain employs TRBV12-3 or TRBV12-4 and TRBJ2-2; 13 positions agree with TRBD2. CDR3 length: 20 amino acids. V lost 6 bases, J lost 4 bases, and 17 bases stayed unmatched. The CDR3 loop is CASSLRGVRLAGGSTGELFF. CDR3 DNA sequence: TGTGCCAGCAGCCTCCGGGGAGTACGACTAGCGGGAGGAAGCACCGGGGAGCTGTTTTTT.

On this clonotype itself: No DNA is shown, since the ends of the CDR3 on it are uncertain; the CDR3 is the one TCRdb lists. The chain combines TRBV29-1 with TRBJ2-5; TRBD1 is the table's D call and was not checked against the DNA. Inclusive of both ends, the CDR3 amounts to 17 amino acids. The germline V gene encodes CDR1 SQVTM and CDR2 ANQGSEA. CDR3 region: CSVETGGYTFGSGTQYF.

V and J are TRBV6-4 and TRBJ2-2; 10 bases line up with TRBD1. The CDR3 is made up of 18 amino acids. CDR1 is MRHNA and CDR2 is SNTAGT in the germline V gene. V lost 3 bases to trimming and J lost 4 bases; unmatched junction nucleotides: 11. CDR3 sequence: CASSEGRDRGLFTGELFF. As DNA, the CDR3 is TGTGCCAGCAGTGAAGGAAGGGACAGGGGTTTGTTCACCGGGGAGCTGTTTTTT.

The chain is built from TRBV6-5 and TRBJ1-5; the match to TRBD1 covers 8 bases. From germline, CDR1 is MNHEY and CDR2 SVGAGI. J lost 3 bases, V lost 5 bases, and 6 bases had no gene match. This CDR3 is built from 15 residues. CDR3 in DNA: TGTGCCAGCAGTAAAGGACAGGGACCCAATCAGCCCCAGCATTTT. This encodes CASSKGQGPNQPQHF.

A note on this clonotype: Mismatch with germline at one junction end may stem from a read error. V and J are TRBV7-9 and TRBJ2-1; weak D call: TRBD2 (5 bases). The CDR3 length is 15 residues. Per the germline V gene, CDR1 is SEHNR and CDR2 is FQNEAQ (reference sequence). The CDR3 DNA is TGTGCCAGCAGCGACCGGGATCTGGGATACAATGAGAAGTTCTTC. Its translation is CASSDRDLGYNEKFF.

This clonotype has ten or more counts. This chain uses TRBV2 with TRBJ1-2, with 10 bases that match TRBD1. The junction had 8 bases not matched to a gene; V was cut back by 6 bases and J by 7 bases. There are 14 residues in the CDR3. Germline V gene data show CDR1 as SNHLY and CDR2 as FYNNEI. In DNA form, the CDR3 reads TGTGCCAGCAGACCCCGGGACAGGGGTTTTGGCTACACCTTC. Residues: CASRPRDRGFGYTF.

Only one count was recorded for this clonotype. This rearrangement joins TRBV20-1 to TRBJ1-4; 7 bases agree with TRBD1. Germline V CDR1 and CDR2: DFQATT, SNEGSKA (reference sequence). With V trimmed by 1 base and J by 7 bases, 9 bases remained unmatched. The CDR3 extends over 15 amino acids. CDR3 DNA: TGCAGTGCTAGAGTAAACAGGGGAGGAAGTGAAAAACTGTTTTTT. This gives the protein CSARVNRGGSEKLFF.

This clonotype has only a few counts. This chain joins TRBV12-3 or TRBV12-4 and TRBJ2-1; maybe TRBD1 (5 bases). The CDR3 has 14 residues. V shed 3 bases and J shed 4 bases, with 10 bases lying between them. The CDR3 spells CASSLETAYNEQFF. The DNA of the CDR3 is TGTGCCAGCAGTTTGGAGACAGCTTACAATGAGCAGTTCTTC.

This chain joins TRBV10-3 and TRBJ2-3; D unresolved. The CDR3 consists of 11 residues. Trimming pared 6 bases from V and 4 bases from J, leaving 5 bases between. Per the germline V gene, CDR1 is ENHRY and CDR2 is SYGVKD. CDR3 protein: CAIRNPDTQYF. The CDR3 bases are TGTGCCATCAGAAACCCAGATACGCAGTATTTT.

This clonotype came up many times. The chain uses TRBV6-5 and TRBJ1-5, with a tentative D call TRBD1 (5 bases). Trimming pared 2 bases from V and 6 bases from J, leaving 11 bases between. The CDR3 is made up of 14 amino acids. Germline assignment: CDR1 MNHEY and CDR2 SVGAGI. In DNA, the CDR3 is TGTGCCAGCAGTTACATCGGGACGGCTCAGCCCCAGCATTTT. Protein product: CASSYIGTAQPQHF.

The rearrangement uses TRBV20-1 and TRBJ1-1; possibly TRBD1 for D (5 bases). Germline V gene sequence: CDR1 DFQATT, CDR2 SNEGSKA (reference sequence). The CDR3 has 13 amino acids. The V gene lost 8 bases and the J gene lost 0 bases, with 13 bases spanning the gap. The CDR3 coding sequence is TGCAGTCCAGAGACAGCCATGAACACTGAAGCTTTCTTT. Protein: CSPETAMNTEAFF.

A remark on this clonotype: Being one base from a much bigger clone, this may be a read error. The J gene is TRBJ1-5, the V gene TRBV6-4; weak D call: TRBD1 (5 bases). Germline CDR1 is MRHNA and CDR2 is SNTAGT. The CDR3 is 15 residues long. Trimming pared 4 bases from V and 7 bases from J, leaving 17 bases between. CDR3 nucleotides: TGTGCCAGCAGTGTAGAGGGCAGGGTCGGACAGCCCCAGCATTTT. Translated, it gives CASSVEGRVGQPQHF.

This clonotype was recorded many times. The rearrangement links TRBV12-5 to TRBJ1-4; D gene ambiguous. Trimming removed 0 bases at V and 7 bases at J, with 9 bases between. Germline V gives CDR1 LGHNT, CDR2 FRNRAP. The CDR3 totals 14 residues. The CDR3 protein is CASGLVAWGEKLFF. CDR3 DNA: TGTGCTAGTGGTTTGGTGGCGTGGGGTGAAAAACTGTTTTTT.

This clonotype occurred many times. The chain uses TRBV24-1 and TRBJ2-7; possibly TRBD2 for D (6 bases). From germline, CDR1 is KGHDR and CDR2 SFDVKD. Trimming shortened V by 3 bases and J by 4 bases, and 9 bases separated the two germline ends. The CDR3 has 13 residues. This CDR3 reads CATSDAGLYEQYF. The CDR3 nucleotides are TGTGCCACCAGTGATGCGGGGCTGTACGAGCAGTACTTC.

The chain links TRBV27 to TRBJ1-2; the D gene is possibly TRBD1 (6 bases). V lost 3 bases and J lost 8, with 19 bases in between. There are 15 residues in the CDR3. Germline V gene lookup returns CDR1 MNHEY and CDR2 SMNVEV (reference sequence). This CDR3 reads CASSLQRQALGGYTF. The CDR3 DNA reads TGTGCCAGCAGTTTGCAAAGACAGGCCTTGGGAGGCTACACCTTC.